A single sample is the source of the 24 T cell receptor beta chains below, sequenced in a study of cytomegalovirus exposure and HLA in healthy donors. PCR was performed using 60 Vbeta and 13 Jbeta primers. Profiled with immunoSEQ multiplex PCR; TCRdb holds only in-frame clones, not every one. Here the sample spans tens of thousands of clones, roughly 78% being singletons. Material: PBMCs. The receptors shown here come from a man between 18 and 29 years old in good health and CMV-seronegative.

V usage is TRBV28 and J usage is TRBJ1-2, with TRBD1 as a possible D gene (5 bases). The CDR3 covers 14 residues. Trimming left V 2 bases short and J 0 bases short, with 7 bases between. Germline lookup yields CDR1 MDHEN and CDR2 SYDVKM. This CDR3 reads CASSLGAANYGYTF. The DNA for the CDR3 is TGTGCCAGCAGTTTAGGGGCAGCTAACTATGGCTACACCTTC.

The J gene is TRBJ2-1, the V gene TRBV5-6; D may be TRBD2 (5 bases). Trimming took off 5 bases at V and 0 bases at J, with 15 bases between the two ends. The CDR3 contains 16 residues. The germline V gene encodes CDR1 SGHDT and CDR2 YYEEEE. The CDR3 is CASRNRLGSSYNEQFF. As DNA, the CDR3 is TGTGCCAGCAGGAACCGACTGGGGAGCTCCTACAATGAGCAGTTCTTC.

V is TRBV4-3 and J is TRBJ2-1; possible D gene TRBD2, 5 bases. Germline assignment: CDR1 LGHNA and CDR2 YSLEER. V was trimmed by 1 base and J by 0 bases, leaving 10 bases between them. The CDR3 loop spans 16 amino acids. The CDR3 DNA reads as TGCGCCAGCAGCCAAGGACTGGGGAGCTCCTACAATGAGCAGTTCTTC. Amino acid sequence: CASSQGLGSSYNEQFF.

The V gene is TRBV15, the J gene TRBJ1-2; TRBD1 matches at 7 bases. This CDR3 spans 16 amino acids. With V trimmed by 5 bases and J by 0 bases, 9 bases remained unmatched. The germline gives CDR1 LNHNV, CDR2 YYDKDF (reference sequence). CDR3 coding DNA: TGTGCCACCAGCCAGGACAGGCCGATAGCTAACTATGGCTACACCTTC. Translated, it gives CATSQDRPIANYGYTF.

The gene calls are TRBV7-9 and TRBJ2-3; 7 nucleotides align to TRBD2. Trimming cost V 2 bases and J 0 bases; bases outside gene matches: 2. CDR1 is SEHNR, CDR2 FQNEAQ, per germline (reference sequence). The CDR3 spans 15 residues. CDR3 nucleotide sequence: TGTGCCAGCAGCTTATCGGGAGGAAGCACAGATACGCAGTATTTT. The encoded protein is CASSLSGGSTDTQYF.

Only a few counts were recorded for this clone. The V gene is TRBV5-1, the J gene TRBJ2-5; D is perhaps TRBD2 (5 bases). CDR3 length equals 12 residues. The V gene lost 3 bases and the J gene lost 2 bases, with 5 bases spanning the gap. Germline CDR1 is SGHRS and CDR2 is YFSETQ. CDR3 nucleotide sequence: TGCGCCAGCAGCTGGGAGCAAGAGACCCAGTACTTC. Translating gives CASSWEQETQYF.

As regards this clone: The junction departs from the called germline gene at one end, perhaps through a read error. The V gene is TRBV6-5, the J gene TRBJ1-1; D might be TRBD1 (5 bases). CDR3 length: 15 residues. The V gene's germline CDR1 is MNHEY and CDR2 SVGAGI. In nucleotides, the CDR3 is TGTGCCAGCAGTTACGTCTGGGGGAGGGAGACTGAAGCTCTCTTT. Translated: CASSYVWGRETEALF.

The chain joins TRBV28 to TRBJ1-1; 7 bases are shared with TRBD1. The CDR3 covers 16 residues. Germline values: CDR1 MDHEN, CDR2 SYDVKM. Germline trimming cut 6 bases from V and 4 bases from J; bases unmatched to any gene: 14. In DNA form, the CDR3 reads TGTGCCAGCAGCTTAAGCCTGACAGGGTCGGGCACTGAAGCTTTCTTT. Its translation: CASSLSLTGSGTEAFF.

The CDR3 DNA follows: TGTGCCAGCAGCAAACCCCCAGAGAACACCGGGGAGCTGTTTTTT. It yields the protein CASSKPPENTGELFF. The rearrangement uses TRBV21-1 and TRBJ2-2; the table calls TRBD1, which could not be checked here. TRBV21-1 is listed as a pseudogene. This CDR3 spans 15 amino acids.

This chain connects TRBV28 to TRBJ2-7, with D possibly matching TRBD1 (5 bases). The CDR3 loop spans 13 amino acids. From germline, CDR1 is MDHEN and CDR2 SYDVKM. The V and J ends lost 2 bases and 2 bases respectively, with 7 bases between them. The CDR3 DNA reads TGTGCCAGCAGTTTAAGGGGAACCTACGAGCAGTACTTC. This sequence encodes CASSLRGTYEQYF.

This rearrangement joins TRBV5-4 to TRBJ2-3; possible D gene TRBD1, 6 bases. The CDR3 sequence is 15 residues long. The V and J ends lost 7 bases and 0 bases respectively, with 15 bases between them. Germline values: CDR1 SGHNT, CDR2 YYREEE (reference sequence). The CDR3 nucleotides read TGTGCCAGCCAAAGGGGGATTCAGAGCACAGATACGCAGTATTTT. Translation: CASQRGIQSTDTQYF. The variable domain in full, completed from reference TRBV5-4 and TRBJ2-3, reads ETGVTQSPTHLIKTRGQQVTLRCSSQSGHNTVSWYQQALGQGPQFIFQYYREEENGRGNFPPRFSGLQFPNYSSELNVNALELDDSALYLCASQRGIQSTDTQYFGPGTRLTVL.

The chain uses TRBV6-5 and TRBJ2-7, with 8 bases lining up with TRBD1. From germline, CDR1 is MNHEY and CDR2 SVGAGI. This CDR3 has 14 residues. The ends lost 2 bases at V and 4 bases at J; junction bases unmatched: 4. The CDR3, as DNA: TGTGCCAGCAGTTACCGGACAGGGAGGTACGAGCAGTACTTC. This codes for CASSYRTGRYEQYF.

The V call is TRBV19, the J call TRBJ2-1; D might be TRBD2 (6 bases). Trimming stripped 5 bases from V and 6 bases from J, with 8 bases between. This CDR3 has 12 amino acids. Germline CDR1 reads LNHDA; CDR2 reads SQIVND (reference sequence). The CDR3 here is CASSGTSNEQFF. CDR3 DNA sequence: TGTGCCAGTAGTGGGACTTCCAATGAGCAGTTCTTC.

This sequence joins TRBV4-3 and TRBJ1-6; TRBD1 agrees at 9 bases. The CDR3 is 17 amino acids. The germline gives CDR1 LGHNA, CDR2 YSLEER. The junction had 9 bases not matched to a gene; V was cut back by 2 bases and J by 7 bases. CDR3 sequence reads: CASSQTQDRGWNSPLHF. CDR3 DNA: TGCGCCAGCAGCCAAACCCAAGACAGGGGGTGGAATTCACCCCTCCACTTT.

This rearrangement joins TRBV18 to TRBJ1-2; TRBD1 is a possible D gene (6 bases). V was shortened by 2 bases and J by 4 bases, with 20 bases between the two germline ends. Germline-derived CDR1 and CDR2 are KGHSH and LQKENI. The length of the CDR3 is 17 residues. This CDR3 is CASSPISLLDSVYGYTF. The CDR3 DNA reads as TGTGCCAGCTCACCAATTTCTCTATTGGACAGCGTCTATGGCTACACCTTC.

The chain carries TRBV7-2 and TRBJ1-5, with 9 bases lining up with TRBD1. This CDR3 is 18 amino acids long. The J segment lost 0 bases and the V segment lost 5 bases, leaving 11 bases of the junction unmatched. Germline V gives CDR1 SGHTA, CDR2 FQGNSA. CDR3 nucleotides: TGTGCCAGCAGCCAAGAGGGACAGGGTGTTTATAGCAATCAGCCCCAGCATTTT. Amino acid sequence: CASSQEGQGVYSNQPQHF.

In its sample, this clone was seen once. The chain couples TRBV5-6 to TRBJ1-5; 10 nucleotides agree with TRBD1. Germline V gene sequence: CDR1 SGHDT, CDR2 YYEEEE. This CDR3 region has 18 residues. The junction had 7 bases not matched to a gene; V was cut back by 0 bases and J by 1 base. The CDR3: CASSLGGTGALSNQPQHF. For the CDR3, the DNA is TGTGCCAGCAGCTTGGGAGGGACAGGGGCATTGAGCAATCAGCCCCAGCATTTT.

V is TRBV5-6 and J is TRBJ1-2; D not resolved. Trimming shortened V by 5 bases and J by 0 bases, and 5 bases separated the two germline ends. This CDR3 contains 12 residues. Germline CDR1 reads SGHDT; CDR2 reads YYEEEE. The CDR3 reads CASRLTNYGYTF. Here the CDR3 DNA reads TGTGCCAGCAGACTCACTAACTATGGCTACACCTTC.

This chain links TRBV5-1 with TRBJ2-5, with D maybe TRBD2 (5 bases). This CDR3 has 12 amino acids. Trimming pared 4 bases from V and 5 bases from J, leaving 9 bases between. The germline gives CDR1 SGHRS, CDR2 YFSETQ. CDR3 coding DNA: TGCGCCAGCAGCCTGCCGGGGGAGACCCAGTACTTC. It yields the protein CASSLPGETQYF.

The CDR3 sequence is CASATRNRDSEAFF. CDR3 coding DNA: TGTGCCAGCGCTACCCGCAACAGGGATTCTGAAGCTTTCTTT. V gene TRBV18 combines with J gene TRBJ1-1, with D tentatively TRBD1 (6 bases). The V end was cut by 8 bases, the J end by 6 bases, with 19 bases between. CDR3 size: 14 residues. Germline V gene lookup returns CDR1 KGHSH and CDR2 LQKENI.

The chain links TRBV30 to TRBJ2-5; 7 bases are shared with TRBD2. Trimming took 4 bases from V and 5 from J; bases not matched to a gene: 10. This CDR3 spans 14 amino acids. Germline CDR1 and CDR2: GTSNPN and SVGIG (reference sequence). CDR3 DNA sequence: TGTGCCTGGATGGAGGGCGGGAGCGGGGAGACCCAGTACTTC. Translated: CAWMEGGSGETQYF.

About this clone: Germline and junction disagree at one end, which may indicate a read error. The CDR3 region has the DNA TGTGGCAGCAGACTCTGGGGTGGCAGGGGGCCGAACACTGAAGCTTTCTTT. It yields the protein CGSRLWGGRGPNTEAFF. V is TRBV5-6 and J is TRBJ1-1; 8 positions match TRBD1. This CDR3 has 17 amino acids. Germline V gene sequence: CDR1 SGHDT, CDR2 YYEEEE.

The DNA for the CDR3 is TGTGCCAGCAGCCCCAGGTTTTCCTATGGCTACACCTTC. This encodes CASSPRFSYGYTF. The chain carries TRBV7-9 and TRBJ1-2; D uncertain. Germline loops: CDR1 SEHNR, CDR2 FQNEAQ (reference sequence). The CDR3 totals 13 residues. V lost 5 bases and J lost 4, with 11 bases in between.

This clone was observed a few times. CDR3 loop: CASSLGTDDTGELFF. CDR3 coding DNA: TGTGCCAGCAGTTTGGGGACAGACGACACCGGGGAGCTGTTTTTT. The chain carries TRBV7-9 and TRBJ2-2, with 7 bases identical to TRBD1. This CDR3 is built from 15 residues. Germline V gene data show CDR1 as SEHNR and CDR2 as FQNEAQ (reference sequence). V lost 6 bases, J lost 3 bases, and 7 bases stayed unmatched. The whole variable domain, remainder taken from reference TRBV7-9 and TRBJ2-2, is DTGVSQNPRHKITKRGQNVTFRCDPISEHNRLYWYRQTLGQGPEFLTYFQNEAQLEKSRLLSDRFSAERPKGSFSTLEIQRTEQGDSAMYLCASSLGTDDTGELFFGEGSRLTVL.